This T cell receptor (beta chain) is from a study of naive and memory T cell subsets (dated by TCRdb to the late 2010s). About the study as a whole: An open-source, UMI-based TCR alpha and beta sequencing pipeline was applied to sorted naive and memory peripheral blood T cell subsets. The results of the functional CMV T cell responses matched the IgG serology results in every case. RNA was DNase-treated and reverse transcribed with TCR constant-region primers, mostly using SuperScript III.

This clonotype was seen only a few times. Its antigen target is currently unknown. Base qualities are not provided; no much larger clone lies one nucleotide away. Sequences MGHRA (CDR1) and YSYEKL (CDR2) are obtained from the germline V gene. Trimming removed 1 base from V and 2 bases from J, leaving 12 bases between the germline ends. The CDR3 goes from the cysteine to the phenylalanine over 16 residues. Only the CDR3 DNA is retained, 48 bases long and in frame from the first base. From the second PCR step onward, the TCR alpha chain libraries and the TCR beta chain libraries were amplified separately. The CMV status of each donor was determined by measuring IFNgamma production from CD4+ T cells after fresh PBMCs had been stimulated overnight with CMV viral lysate. CD4 T cells were positively selected using Miltenyi beads, after which CD8 T cells were positively selected from the CD4-negative fraction. Cells were stained for CD3, CD4, CD8, CD45RA, CD27 and a live/dead dye and were sorted on a BD Aria II into four subsets based on CD45RA and CD27. A few healthy volunteers provided blood, and each donor's sample was split into CD4 and CD8 T cells and then further divided into four differentiation subsets. Approximately 120 ml of peripheral blood was collected from each donor, and PBMC were isolated by Ficoll-Paque PLUS density-gradient centrifugation. Sorted cells were lysed in RLT buffer, and RNA was extracted with a Qiagen RNeasy kit and stored at -80°C.

The library was made by UMI-ligation and nested PCR. The beta constant-region primer consisted of an equimolar mixture of two oligonucleotides that together covered TRBC1 and TRBC2. A single-stranded oligonucleotide carrying the SP2 primer and a 12-nucleotide UMI was ligated to the 3' end of the cDNA by T4 RNA ligase 1. The ligated cDNA went through four rounds of PCR with nested alpha and beta constant-region primers together with the SP2 primer. Incubation of the ligation reaction was carried out at 16 degrees C for roughly 19-25 hours. PCR2 was usually performed as a SYBR Green qPCR and halted at a preset threshold so that over-amplification would not occur. Apart from the first purification, every purification step used Agencourt AMPure XP magnetic beads. Library quantification was done by Qubit, followed by a TapeStation check on which the main peak was expected at around 650 bp. The pooled libraries were sequenced on an Illumina MiSeq using v2 2x251 paired-end kits, which usually yielded roughly 0.9-2.3 million reads per sample. Each sample library was pooled at approximately 3.6 nM, and about 4.5-7.5% PhiX was included to improve cluster recognition. Turning to the authors' computational methods: FASTQ reads processed by Demultiplexor were assigned V and J genes by Decombinator through tag matching that tolerated a single base-pair mismatch. Collapsinator relied on UMIs to fix sequencing errors as well as frequency errors caused by PCR heterogeneity. CDR3Translator translated TCRs and extracted CDR3s from the conserved cysteine to the FGXG phenylalanine, flagging non-productive sequences. Gini, Shannon entropy and inverse Simpson indices were computed after subsampling the repertoires to the same number of UMI-defined TCRs. Within the linear range, a power law was fitted by maximum likelihood to the distributions of clonotype abundance. Similar UMI counts, unique TCR numbers and clonal distributions were obtained with the pipeline and with MIGEC on one naive CD8 sample. A set of approximately 7,300 CMV-associated CDR3 sequences, compiled from VDJdb and a published dataset, was used to search the repertoires. TCRdb reworked the public reads: Q25 trimming with fastp, MiXCR clone assembly, productive beta chains retained. Duplicate CDR3 protein sequences are folded into a single record with the most common DNA and genes. The V and J calls shown here were made by TCRdb, not taken from the authors' results. This sample comprises 65,000 to 85,000 distinct CDR3 sequences, 10% to 15% of them detected only once. The top ten clones comprise approximately 0.84% of the sample.

Points the paper makes about the study in general: Once error correction was done, more than 95% of naive TCR sequences showed up just once, which made the naive abundance distributions much steeper than those of the memory subsets. In both CD4 and CD8 cells, going from naive through CM, EM and EMRA, the Gini index went up while Shannon and inverse Simpson diversity went down. RNA-based TCR counts may be influenced by expression changes linked to T cell activation and differentiation. A clonotype was defined as a single alpha or beta chain sequence rather than as a paired alpha/beta receptor. The repertoire findings for the naive and memory subsets could not be validated against a ground truth because none was available. A power law was followed by TCR abundance, with an exponent that differed between naive and memory subsets but was consistent across the three individuals.

The chain couples TRBV4-1 to TRBJ2-1; the best D guess is TRBD2, with 5 bases matching. What was sequenced was central memory CD4+ T cells from blood. This specimen's cell subset or site label, per the study, means: central memory, CD45RA- CD27+. This TCR derives from a human donor in good health. The CDR3 protein is CASSQALSGAYNEQFF. The DNA sequence follows: TGCGCCAGCAGCCAAGCTCTGAGCGGAGCCTACAATGAGCAGTTCTTC.